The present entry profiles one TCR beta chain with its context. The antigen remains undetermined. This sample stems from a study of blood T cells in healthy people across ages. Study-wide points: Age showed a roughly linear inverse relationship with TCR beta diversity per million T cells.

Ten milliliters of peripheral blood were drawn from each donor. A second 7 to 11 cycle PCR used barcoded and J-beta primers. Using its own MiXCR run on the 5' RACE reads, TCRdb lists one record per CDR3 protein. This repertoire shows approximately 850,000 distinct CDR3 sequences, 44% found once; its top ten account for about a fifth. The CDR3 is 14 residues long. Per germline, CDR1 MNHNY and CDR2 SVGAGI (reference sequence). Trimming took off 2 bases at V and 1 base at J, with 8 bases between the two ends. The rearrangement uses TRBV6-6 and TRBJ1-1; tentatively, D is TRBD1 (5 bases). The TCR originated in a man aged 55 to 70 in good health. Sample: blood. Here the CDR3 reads CASSYAGGNTEAFF. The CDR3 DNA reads TGTGCCAGCAGTTACGCTGGGGGGAACACTGAAGCTTTCTTT.